These 3 T cell receptor beta chains came from one sample sequenced in a study of T-cell reconstitution after alpha-beta-depleted transplantation in children. The TCRbeta library incorporated unique molecular identifiers. In TCRdb, the PCR reads were re-called with MiXCR into one record per CDR3 protein. The table includes 490,000 or so distinct CDR3 sequences, about an eighth detected once. The sequences come from PBMCs from the stem cell graft donor, collected from the stem cell graft. These receptors were obtained from a human donor who donated a stem cell graft to a child with combined immunodeficiency.

The sample holds many counts of this clonotype. This sequence joins TRBV5-1 and TRBJ2-7; 9 bases line up with TRBD2. Germline trimming cut 5 bases from V and 6 bases from J; bases unmatched to any gene: 6. Germline assignment: CDR1 SGHRS and CDR2 YFSETQ. The CDR3 length is 13 residues. The CDR3: CASRLAGEGEQYF. CDR3 nucleotide sequence: TGCGCCAGCAGATTAGCGGGAGAAGGCGAGCAGTACTTC. The variable domain in full, completed from reference TRBV5-1 and TRBJ2-7, reads KAGVTQTPRYLIKTRGQQVTLSCSPISGHRSVSWYQQTPGQGLQFLFEYFSETQRNKGNFPGRFSGRQFSNSRSEMNVSTLELGDSALYLCASRLAGEGEQYFGPGTRLTVT.

V usage is TRBV24-1 and J usage is TRBJ2-3; D tentatively reads TRBD1 or TRBD2 (6 bases each). This CDR3 has 14 residues. The germline gives CDR1 KGHDR, CDR2 SFDVKD. Trimming pared 7 bases from V and 0 bases from J, leaving 10 bases between. CDR3 residues: CATRRGQSTDTQYF. The CDR3 bases are TGTGCCACCAGGCGGGGACAAAGCACAGATACGCAGTATTTT.

The chain couples TRBV6-5 to TRBJ2-2; no firm D call. V lost 0 bases to trimming and J lost 8 bases, with 13 bases between them. The CDR3 extends over 15 amino acids. Germline CDR1 is MNHEY and CDR2 is SVGAGI. The CDR3 loop reads CASSYSPLVRGELFF. CDR3 DNA sequence: TGTGCCAGCAGTTACTCCCCCCTAGTACGTGGGGAGCTGTTTTTT.